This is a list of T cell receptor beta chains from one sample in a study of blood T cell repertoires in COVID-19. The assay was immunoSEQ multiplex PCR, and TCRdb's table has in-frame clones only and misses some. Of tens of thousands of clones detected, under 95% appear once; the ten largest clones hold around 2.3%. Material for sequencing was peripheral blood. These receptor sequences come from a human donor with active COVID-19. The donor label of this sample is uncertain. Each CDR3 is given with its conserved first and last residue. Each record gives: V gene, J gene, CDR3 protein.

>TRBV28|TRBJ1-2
CASSMPGGGGYTF
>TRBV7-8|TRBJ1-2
CASSLGSTGNYGYTF
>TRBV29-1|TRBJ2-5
CSVEDLRLAETQYF
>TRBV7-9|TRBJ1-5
CASSLGDIRNQPQHF
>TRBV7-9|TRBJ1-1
CASSQPMKWGRQTYTEAFF
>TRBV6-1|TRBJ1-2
CASSDRSPGGYTF
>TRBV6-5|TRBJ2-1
CATQQGASWNEQFF
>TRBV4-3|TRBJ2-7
CASSHGTGLTYEQYF
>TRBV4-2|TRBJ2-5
CASSQGTQRGGFLETQYF
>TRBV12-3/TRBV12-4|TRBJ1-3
CASSLSGNTIYF
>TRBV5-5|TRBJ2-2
CASSPPGQGAGELFF
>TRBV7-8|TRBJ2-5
CASSPHRGREETQYF
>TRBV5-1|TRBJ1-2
CASSLEQGRDGYTF
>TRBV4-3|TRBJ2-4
CASSQSWTSGEVVKNIQYF
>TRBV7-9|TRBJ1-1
CASSLEYGEAFF
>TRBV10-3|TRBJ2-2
CAIIAGGPGTGELFF
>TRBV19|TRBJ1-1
CASTTRTGASMNTEAFF
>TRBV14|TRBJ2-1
CASSQRRWPGTYTSSYNEQFF
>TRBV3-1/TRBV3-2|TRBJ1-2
CASSQGHGSYGYTF
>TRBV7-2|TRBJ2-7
CASSSPDRGYEQYF
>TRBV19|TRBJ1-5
CASSIARTDYSNQPQHF
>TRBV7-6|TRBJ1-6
CASSLRQFGSGGLNSPLHF
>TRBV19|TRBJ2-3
CASSIDGTVRGDTQYF
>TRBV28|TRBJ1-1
CASSFGIEGEAFF
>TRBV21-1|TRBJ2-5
CASKFETGLVEETQYF
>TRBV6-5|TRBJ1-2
CASSYLTGEYGYTF
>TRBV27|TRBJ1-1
CASSLIRANPEAFF
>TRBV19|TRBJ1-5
CASTFDGDQPQHF
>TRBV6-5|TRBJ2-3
CASNSGGPPDTQYF
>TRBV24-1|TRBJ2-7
CATSDDDSSYEQYF
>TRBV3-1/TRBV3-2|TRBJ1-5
CASSQQTGGNQPQHF
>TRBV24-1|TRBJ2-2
CATSDSVAGQGSDTGELFF
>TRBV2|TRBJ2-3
CASSGPSGGLSTDTQYF
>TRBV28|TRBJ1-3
CASSKGVSTPNYSGNTIYF
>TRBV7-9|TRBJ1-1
CASSLELGAFYTDTEAFF
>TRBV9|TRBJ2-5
CASSVLAGGETQYF
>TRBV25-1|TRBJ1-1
CASSESTWGDTEAFF
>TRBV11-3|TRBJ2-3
CASSSGTDLTDTQYF
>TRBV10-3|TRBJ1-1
CAIAPGPGDTEAFF
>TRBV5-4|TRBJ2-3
CASPGLAGPTSTDTQYF